Only a few counts were recorded for the clone carrying this TCR beta chain. V was clipped by 4 bases and J by 3 bases, with 6 bases between them. The CDR3 has 12 amino acids. CDR1 and CDR2 from the germline V gene are SEHNR and FQNEAQ (reference sequence). These data come from a study of control samples from healthy donors and cancer patients. Clones were read by immunoSEQ multiplex PCR, and TCRdb kept only the in-frame ones, dropping some. The sample yields 35,000 to 45,000 clones, around 93% seen once. Sample: PBMCs. This chain links TRBV7-9 with TRBJ1-2; TRBD1 might be the D (5 bases). This clonotype originated in a middle-aged woman with head and neck cancer. The CDR3 DNA reads as TGTGCCAGCAGCTGGGACCACTATGGCTACACCTTC. Amino acid sequence: CASSWDHYGYTF.